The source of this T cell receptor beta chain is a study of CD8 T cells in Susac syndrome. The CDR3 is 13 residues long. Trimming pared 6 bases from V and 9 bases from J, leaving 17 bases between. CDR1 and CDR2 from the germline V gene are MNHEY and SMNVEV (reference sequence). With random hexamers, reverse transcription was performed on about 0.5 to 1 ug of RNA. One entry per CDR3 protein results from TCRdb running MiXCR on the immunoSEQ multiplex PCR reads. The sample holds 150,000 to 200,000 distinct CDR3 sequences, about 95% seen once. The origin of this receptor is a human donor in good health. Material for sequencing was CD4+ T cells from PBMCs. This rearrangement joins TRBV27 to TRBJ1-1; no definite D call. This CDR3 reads CASRTQPATKAFF. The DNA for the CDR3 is TGTGCCAGCAGAACACAGCCGGCTACGAAAGCTTTCTTT.